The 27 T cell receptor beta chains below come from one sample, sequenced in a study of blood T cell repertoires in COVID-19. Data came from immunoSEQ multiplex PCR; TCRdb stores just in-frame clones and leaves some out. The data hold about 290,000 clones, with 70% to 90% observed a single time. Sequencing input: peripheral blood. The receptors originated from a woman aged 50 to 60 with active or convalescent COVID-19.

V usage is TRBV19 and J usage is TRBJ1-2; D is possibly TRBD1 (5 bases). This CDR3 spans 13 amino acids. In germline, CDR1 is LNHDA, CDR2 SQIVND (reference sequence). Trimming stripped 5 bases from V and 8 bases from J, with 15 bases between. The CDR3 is CASSWRDSGGYTF. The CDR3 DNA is TGTGCCAGTAGTTGGAGGGACTCGGGAGGCTACACCTTC.

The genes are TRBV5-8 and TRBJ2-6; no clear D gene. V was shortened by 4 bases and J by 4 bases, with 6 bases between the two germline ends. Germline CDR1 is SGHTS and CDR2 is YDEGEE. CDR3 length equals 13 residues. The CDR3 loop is CASSPTGANVLTF. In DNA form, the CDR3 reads TGTGCCAGCAGCCCGACAGGGGCCAACGTCCTGACTTTC.

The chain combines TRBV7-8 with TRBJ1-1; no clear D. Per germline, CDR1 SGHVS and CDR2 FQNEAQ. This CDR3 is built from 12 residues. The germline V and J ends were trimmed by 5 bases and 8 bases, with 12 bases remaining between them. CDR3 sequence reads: CASSRSTGEAFF. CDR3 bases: TGTGCCAGCAGCCGAAGCACGGGAGAAGCTTTCTTT.

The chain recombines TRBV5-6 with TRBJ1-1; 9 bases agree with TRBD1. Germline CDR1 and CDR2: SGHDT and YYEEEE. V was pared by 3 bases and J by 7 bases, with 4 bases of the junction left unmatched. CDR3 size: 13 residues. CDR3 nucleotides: TGTGCCAGCAGCTGGGACAGGGAGGTTGAAGCTTTCTTT. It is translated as CASSWDREVEAFF.

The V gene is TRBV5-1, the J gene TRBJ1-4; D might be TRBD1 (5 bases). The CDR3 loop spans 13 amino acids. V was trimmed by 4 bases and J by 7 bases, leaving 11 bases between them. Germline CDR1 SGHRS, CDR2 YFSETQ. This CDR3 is CASSQGALEKLFF. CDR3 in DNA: TGCGCCAGCAGCCAAGGGGCGCTTGAAAAACTGTTTTTT.

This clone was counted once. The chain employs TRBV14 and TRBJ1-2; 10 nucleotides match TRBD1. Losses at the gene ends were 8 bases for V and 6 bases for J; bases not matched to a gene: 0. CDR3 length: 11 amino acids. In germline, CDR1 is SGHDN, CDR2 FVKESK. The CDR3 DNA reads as TGTGCCAGCGGGACAGGGGATGGCTACACCTTC. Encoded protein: CASGTGDGYTF.

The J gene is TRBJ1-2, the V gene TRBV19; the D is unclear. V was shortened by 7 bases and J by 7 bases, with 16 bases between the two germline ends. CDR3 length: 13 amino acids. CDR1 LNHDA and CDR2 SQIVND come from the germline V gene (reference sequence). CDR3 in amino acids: CASTAEPFGGYTF. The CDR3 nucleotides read TGTGCCAGTACCGCGGAGCCATTTGGTGGCTACACCTTC.

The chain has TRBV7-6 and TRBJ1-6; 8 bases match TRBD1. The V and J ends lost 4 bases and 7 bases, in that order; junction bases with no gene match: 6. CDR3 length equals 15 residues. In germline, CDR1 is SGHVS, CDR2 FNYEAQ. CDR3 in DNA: TGTGCCAGCAGCTCCGCGACAGGGGACAATTCACCCCTCCACTTT. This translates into CASSSATGDNSPLHF.

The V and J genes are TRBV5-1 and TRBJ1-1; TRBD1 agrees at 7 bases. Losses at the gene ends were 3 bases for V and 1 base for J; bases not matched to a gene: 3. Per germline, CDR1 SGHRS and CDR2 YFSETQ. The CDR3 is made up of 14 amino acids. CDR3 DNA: TGCGCCAGCAGCTACGGGGACAGGAACACTGAAGCTTTCTTT. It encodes CASSYGDRNTEAFF.

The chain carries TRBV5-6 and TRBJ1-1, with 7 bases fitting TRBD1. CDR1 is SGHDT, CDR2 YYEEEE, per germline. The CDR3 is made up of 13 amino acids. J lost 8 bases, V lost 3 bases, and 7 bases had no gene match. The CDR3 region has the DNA TGTGCCAGCAGCTGGGGACAGTTAGAGGAAGCTTTCTTT. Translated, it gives CASSWGQLEEAFF. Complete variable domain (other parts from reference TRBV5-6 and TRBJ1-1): DAGVTQSPTHLIKTRGQQVTLRCSPKSGHDTVSWYQQALGQGPQFIFQYYEEEERQRGNFPDRFSGHQFPNYSSELNVNALLLGDSALYLCASSWGQLEEAFFGQGTRLTVV.

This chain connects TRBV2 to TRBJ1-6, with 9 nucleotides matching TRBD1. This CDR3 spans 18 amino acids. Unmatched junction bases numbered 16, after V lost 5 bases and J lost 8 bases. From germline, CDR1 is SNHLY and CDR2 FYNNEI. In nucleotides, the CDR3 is TGTGCCAGCAGTTTACAGGGGGCAGCTCTAAGTGGAGATTCACCCCTCCACTTT. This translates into CASSLQGAALSGDSPLHF.

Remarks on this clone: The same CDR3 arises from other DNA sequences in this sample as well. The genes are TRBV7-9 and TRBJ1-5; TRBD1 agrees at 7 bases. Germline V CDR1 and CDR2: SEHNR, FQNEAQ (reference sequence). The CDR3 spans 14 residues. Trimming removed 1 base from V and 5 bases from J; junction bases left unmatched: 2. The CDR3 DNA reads TGTGCCAGCAGCTTAGGACAGGGCGATCAGCCCCAGCATTTT. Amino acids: CASSLGQGDQPQHF.

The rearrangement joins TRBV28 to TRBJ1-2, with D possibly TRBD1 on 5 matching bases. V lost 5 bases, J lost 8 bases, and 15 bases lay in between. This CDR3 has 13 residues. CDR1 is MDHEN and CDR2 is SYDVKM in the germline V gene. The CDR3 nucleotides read TGTGCCAGCAGTAAAACCCAGGGAACCGGCTACACCTTC. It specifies CASSKTQGTGYTF.

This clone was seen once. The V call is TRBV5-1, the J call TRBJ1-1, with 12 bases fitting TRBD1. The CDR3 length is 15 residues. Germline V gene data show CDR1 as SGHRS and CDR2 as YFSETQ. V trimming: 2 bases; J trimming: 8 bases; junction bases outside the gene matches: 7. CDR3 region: CASSLTGQGATEAFF. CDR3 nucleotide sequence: TGCGCCAGCAGCTTAACGGGACAGGGGGCTACCGAAGCTTTCTTT.

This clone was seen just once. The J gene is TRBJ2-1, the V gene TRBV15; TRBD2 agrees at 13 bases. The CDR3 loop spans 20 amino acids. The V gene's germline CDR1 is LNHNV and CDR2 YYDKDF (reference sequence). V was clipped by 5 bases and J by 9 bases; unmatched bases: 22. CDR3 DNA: TGTGCCACCAGCGACTTCGGACTAGCGGGAGAACTTCCTACAATGAGTGAGCAGTTCTTC. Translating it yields CATSDFGLAGELPTMSEQFF.

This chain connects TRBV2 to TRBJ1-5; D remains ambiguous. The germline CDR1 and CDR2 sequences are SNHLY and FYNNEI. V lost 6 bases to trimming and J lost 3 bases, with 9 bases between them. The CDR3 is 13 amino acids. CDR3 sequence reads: CASRNSINQPQHF. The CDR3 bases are TGTGCCAGCAGGAACAGTATCAATCAGCCCCAGCATTTT. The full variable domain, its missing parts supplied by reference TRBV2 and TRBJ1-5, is EPEVTQTPSHQVTQMGQEVILRCVPISNHLYFYWYRQILGQKVEFLVSFYNNEISEKSEIFDDQFSVERPDGSNFTLKIRSTKLEDSAMYFCASRNSINQPQHFGDGTRLSIL.

The CDR3 reads CASSLEGLINEQFF. Here the CDR3 DNA reads TGTGCCAGCAGCTTGGAGGGACTGATCAATGAGCAGTTCTTC. The chain carries TRBV5-5 and TRBJ2-1; the D gene is possibly TRBD2 (6 bases). Germline CDR1 SGHKS, CDR2 YYEKEE (reference sequence). This CDR3 has 14 residues. Trimming took 0 bases from V and 6 from J, leaving 10 bases between them.

The CDR3 region is CASSLALAGGVYYGYTF. DNA for the CDR3: TGTGCCAGCAGCTTAGCGCTGGCAGGGGGTGTCTACTATGGCTACACCTTC. The chain employs TRBV7-9 and TRBJ1-2; 7 nucleotides match TRBD1. Germline values: CDR1 SEHNR, CDR2 FQNEAQ (reference sequence). V gave up 0 bases and J gave up 3 bases; unmatched junction bases: 10. This CDR3 has 17 amino acids.

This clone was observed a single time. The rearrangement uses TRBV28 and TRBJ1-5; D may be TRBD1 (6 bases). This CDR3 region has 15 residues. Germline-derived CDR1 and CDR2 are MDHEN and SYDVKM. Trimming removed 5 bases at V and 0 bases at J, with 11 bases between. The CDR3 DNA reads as TGTGCCAGCAGTGATGGACAGTATAGCAATCAGCCCCAGCATTTT. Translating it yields CASSDGQYSNQPQHF. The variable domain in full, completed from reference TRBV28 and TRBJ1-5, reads DVKVTQSSRYLVKRTGEKVFLECVQDMDHENMFWYRQDPGLGLRLIYFSYDVKMKEKGDIPEGYSVSREKKERFSLILESASTNQTSMYLCASSDGQYSNQPQHFGDGTRLSIL.

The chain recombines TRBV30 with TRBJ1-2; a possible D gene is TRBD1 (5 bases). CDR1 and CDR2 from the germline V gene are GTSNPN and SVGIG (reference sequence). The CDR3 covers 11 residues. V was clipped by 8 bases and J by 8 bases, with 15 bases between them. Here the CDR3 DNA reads TGTGCCGTTTTCCCTCCAGGGGGCTACACCTTC. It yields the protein CAVFPPGGYTF. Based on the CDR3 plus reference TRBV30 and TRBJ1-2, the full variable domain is SQTIHQWPATLVQPVGSPLSLECTVEGTSNPNLYWYRQAAGRGLQLLFYSVGIGQISSEVPQNLSASRPQDRQFILSSKKLLLSDSGFYLCAVFPPGGYTFGSGTRLTVV.

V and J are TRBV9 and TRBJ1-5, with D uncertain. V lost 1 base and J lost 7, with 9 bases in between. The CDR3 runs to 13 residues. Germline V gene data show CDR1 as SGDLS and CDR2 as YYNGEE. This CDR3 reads CASSVWGGQPQHF. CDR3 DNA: TGTGCCAGCAGCGTATGGGGAGGCCAGCCCCAGCATTTT. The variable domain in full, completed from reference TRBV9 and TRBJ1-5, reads DSGVTQTPKHLITATGQRVTLRCSPRSGDLSVYWYQQSLDQGLQFLIQYYNGEERAKGNILERFSAQQFPDLHSELNLSSLELGDSALYFCASSVWGGQPQHFGDGTRLSIL.

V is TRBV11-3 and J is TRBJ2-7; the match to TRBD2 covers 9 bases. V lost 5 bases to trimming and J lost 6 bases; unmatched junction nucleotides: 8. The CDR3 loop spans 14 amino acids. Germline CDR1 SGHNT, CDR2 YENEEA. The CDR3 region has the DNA TGTGCCAGCAGCCTGGCGGGAGGGCCTTCCGAGCAGTACTTC. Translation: CASSLAGGPSEQYF.

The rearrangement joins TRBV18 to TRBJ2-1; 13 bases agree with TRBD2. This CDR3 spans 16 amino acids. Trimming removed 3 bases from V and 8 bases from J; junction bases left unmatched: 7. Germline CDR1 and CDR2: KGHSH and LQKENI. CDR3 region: CASSPVLAGGVDEQFF. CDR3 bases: TGTGCCAGCTCACCGGTACTAGCGGGAGGGGTGGATGAGCAGTTCTTC.

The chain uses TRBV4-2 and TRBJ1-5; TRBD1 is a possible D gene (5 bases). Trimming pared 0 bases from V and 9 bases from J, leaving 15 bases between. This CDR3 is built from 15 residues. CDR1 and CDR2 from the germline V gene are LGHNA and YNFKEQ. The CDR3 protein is CASSQDRGGGWPQHF. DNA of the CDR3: TGTGCCAGCAGCCAAGATAGGGGCGGGGGGTGGCCCCAGCATTTT.

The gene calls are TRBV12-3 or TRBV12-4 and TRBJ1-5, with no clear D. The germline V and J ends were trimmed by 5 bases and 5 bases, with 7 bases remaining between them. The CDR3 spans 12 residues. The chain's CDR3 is CASSPPYQPQHF. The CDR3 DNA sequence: TGTGCCAGCAGTCCTCCGTATCAGCCCCAGCATTTT.

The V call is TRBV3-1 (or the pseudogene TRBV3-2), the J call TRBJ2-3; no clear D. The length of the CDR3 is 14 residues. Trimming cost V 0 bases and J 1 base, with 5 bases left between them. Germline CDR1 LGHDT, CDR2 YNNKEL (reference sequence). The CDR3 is CASSQEGRTDTQYF. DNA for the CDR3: TGTGCCAGCAGCCAAGAGGGCCGCACAGATACGCAGTATTTT.

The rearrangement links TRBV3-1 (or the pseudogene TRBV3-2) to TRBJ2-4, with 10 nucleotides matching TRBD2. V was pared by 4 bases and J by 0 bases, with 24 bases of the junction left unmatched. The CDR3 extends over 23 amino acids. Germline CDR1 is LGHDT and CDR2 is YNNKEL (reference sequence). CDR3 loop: CASSPRGSNYEREGGGAKNIQYF. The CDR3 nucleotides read TGTGCCAGCAGCCCCCGGGGCTCCAACTACGAGCGGGAGGGAGGAGGAGCCAAAAACATTCAGTACTTC.